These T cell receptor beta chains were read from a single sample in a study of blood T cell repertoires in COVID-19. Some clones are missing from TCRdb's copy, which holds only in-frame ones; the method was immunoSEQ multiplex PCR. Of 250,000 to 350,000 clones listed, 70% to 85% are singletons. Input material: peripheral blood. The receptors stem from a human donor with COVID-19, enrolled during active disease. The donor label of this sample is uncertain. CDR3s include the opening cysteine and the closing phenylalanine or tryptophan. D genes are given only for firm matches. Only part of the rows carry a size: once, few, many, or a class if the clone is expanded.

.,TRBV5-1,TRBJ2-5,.,TGCGCCAGCAGCTTCGCAGGGGAAGAGACCCAGTACTTC,CASSFAGEETQYF
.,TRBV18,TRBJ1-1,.,TGTGCCAGCTCACCACGTCGGGACATGAACACTGAAGCTTTCTTT,CASSPRRDMNTEAFF
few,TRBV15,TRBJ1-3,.,TGTGCCACCAGCAGACTGCAGCGCTCTGGAAACACCATATATTTT,CATSRLQRSGNTIYF
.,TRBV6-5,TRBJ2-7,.,TGTGCCAGCAGAGCTCCAGGGGAGTCCTACGAGCAGTACTTC,CASRAPGESYEQYF
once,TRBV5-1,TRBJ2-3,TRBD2,TGCGCCAGCAGGGGCGGGGGAAGCACAGATACGCAGTATTTT,CASRGGGSTDTQYF
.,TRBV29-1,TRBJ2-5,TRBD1,TGCAGCGTCTCCGGGACAGGGACGGAGACCCAGTACTTC,CSVSGTGTETQYF
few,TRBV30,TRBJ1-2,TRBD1,TGTGCCTGGAGTCGTCGGACAGGGGGCCACTATGGCTACACCTTC,CAWSRRTGGHYGYTF
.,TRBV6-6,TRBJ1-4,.,TGTGCCAGCAGTTCACCCCGACAGGAGTCGAATGAAAAACTGTTTTTT,CASSSPRQESNEKLFF
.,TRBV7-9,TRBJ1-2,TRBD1,TGTGCCAGCAGCTTAGTCACAGGGGCCGGCTACACCTTC,CASSLVTGAGYTF
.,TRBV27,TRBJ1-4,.,TGTGCCAGCAGTTTATCGTTGGCAACCCTTAATGAAAAACTGTTTTTT,CASSLSLATLNEKLFF
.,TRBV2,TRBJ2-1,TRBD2,TGTGCCAGCAGTGAAGCCGAGGGACTAGCGGGAGCGATGCAGTTCTTC,CASSEAEGLAGAMQFF
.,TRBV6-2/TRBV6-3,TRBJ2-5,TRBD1,TGTGCCAGCAGTTACTCCGGGACAGGGGGGGAGACCCAGTACTTC,CASSYSGTGGETQYF
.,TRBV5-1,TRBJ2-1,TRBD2,TGCGCCAGCAGCGAGGGACTACCGAGCTCCTACAATGAGCAGTTCTTC,CASSEGLPSSYNEQFF
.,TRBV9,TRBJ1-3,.,TGTGCCAGCAGCGTAGGAGGGATCTCTGGAAACACCATATATTTT,CASSVGGISGNTIYF
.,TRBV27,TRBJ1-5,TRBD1,TGTGCCAGCACCACGATTACTAGGACAGGTCGTAATCAGCCCCAGCATTTT,CASTTITRTGRNQPQHF
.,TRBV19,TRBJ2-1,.,TGTGCCAGTAGTATCGGAGCGGGTGGGAATGAGCAGTTCTTC,CASSIGAGGNEQFF